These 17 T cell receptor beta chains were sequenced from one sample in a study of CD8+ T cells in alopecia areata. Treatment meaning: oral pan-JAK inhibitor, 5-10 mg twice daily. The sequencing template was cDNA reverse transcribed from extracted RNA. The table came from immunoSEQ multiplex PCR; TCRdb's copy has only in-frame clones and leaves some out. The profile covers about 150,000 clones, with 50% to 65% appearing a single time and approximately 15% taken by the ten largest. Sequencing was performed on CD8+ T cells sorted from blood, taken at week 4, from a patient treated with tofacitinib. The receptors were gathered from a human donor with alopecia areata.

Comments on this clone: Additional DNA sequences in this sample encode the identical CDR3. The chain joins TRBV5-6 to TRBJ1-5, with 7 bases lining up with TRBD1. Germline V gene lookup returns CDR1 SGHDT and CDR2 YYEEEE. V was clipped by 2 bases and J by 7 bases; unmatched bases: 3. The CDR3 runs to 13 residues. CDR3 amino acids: CASSLQGLQPQHF. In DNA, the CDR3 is TGTGCCAGCAGCTTACAGGGGCTGCAGCCCCAGCATTTT.

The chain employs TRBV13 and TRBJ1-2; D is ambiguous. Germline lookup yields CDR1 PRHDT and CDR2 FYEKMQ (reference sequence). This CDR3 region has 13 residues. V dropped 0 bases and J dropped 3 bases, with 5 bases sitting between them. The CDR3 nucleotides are TGTGCCAGCAGCTTAGGGAGGGACTATGGCTACACCTTC. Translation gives CASSLGRDYGYTF.

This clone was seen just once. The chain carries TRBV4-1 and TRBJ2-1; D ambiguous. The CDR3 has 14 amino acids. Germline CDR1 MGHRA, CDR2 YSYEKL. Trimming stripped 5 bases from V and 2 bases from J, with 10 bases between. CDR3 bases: TGCGCCAGCAGCGTGGAGACAACCTACAATGAGCAGTTCTTC. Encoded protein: CASSVETTYNEQFF.

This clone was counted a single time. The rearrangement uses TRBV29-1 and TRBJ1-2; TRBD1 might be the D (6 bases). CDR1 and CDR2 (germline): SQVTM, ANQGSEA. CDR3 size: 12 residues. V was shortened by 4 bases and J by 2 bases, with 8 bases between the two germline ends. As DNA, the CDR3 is TGCAGCGTTGTCGACAGGAACTATGGCTACACCTTC. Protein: CSVVDRNYGYTF.

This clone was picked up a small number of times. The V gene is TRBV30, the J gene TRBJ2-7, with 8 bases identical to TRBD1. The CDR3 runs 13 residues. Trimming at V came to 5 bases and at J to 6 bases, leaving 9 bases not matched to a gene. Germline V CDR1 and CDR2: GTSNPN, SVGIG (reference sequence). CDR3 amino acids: CAWDRDRPSEQYF. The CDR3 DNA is TGTGCCTGGGACCGGGACAGGCCCTCCGAGCAGTACTTC.

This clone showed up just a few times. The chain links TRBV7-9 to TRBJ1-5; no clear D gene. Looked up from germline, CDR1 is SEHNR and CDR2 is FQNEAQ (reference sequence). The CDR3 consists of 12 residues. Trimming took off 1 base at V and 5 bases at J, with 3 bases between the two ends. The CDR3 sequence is CASSLEYQPQHF. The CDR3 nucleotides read TGTGCCAGCAGCTTAGAGTATCAGCCCCAGCATTTT.

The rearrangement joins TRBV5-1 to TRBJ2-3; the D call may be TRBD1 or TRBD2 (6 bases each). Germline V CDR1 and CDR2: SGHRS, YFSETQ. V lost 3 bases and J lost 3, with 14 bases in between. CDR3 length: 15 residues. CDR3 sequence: CASSSSPGATDTQYF. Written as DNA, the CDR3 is TGCGCCAGCAGCTCAAGTCCGGGGGCGACAGATACGCAGTATTTT.

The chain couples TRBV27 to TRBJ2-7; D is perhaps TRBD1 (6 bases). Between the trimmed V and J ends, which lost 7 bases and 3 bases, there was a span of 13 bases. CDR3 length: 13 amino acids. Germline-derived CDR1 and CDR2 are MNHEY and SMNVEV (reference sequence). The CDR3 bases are TGTGCCAGCACCGACCCACAGGGCTACGAGCAGTACTTC. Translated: CASTDPQGYEQYF.

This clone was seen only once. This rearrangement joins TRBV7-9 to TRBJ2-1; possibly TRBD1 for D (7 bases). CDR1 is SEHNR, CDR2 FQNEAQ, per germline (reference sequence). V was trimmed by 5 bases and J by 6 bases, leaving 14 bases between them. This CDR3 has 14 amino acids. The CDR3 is CASSLEGAINEQFF. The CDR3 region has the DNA TGTGCCAGCAGCCTGGAGGGGGCCATCAATGAGCAGTTCTTC.

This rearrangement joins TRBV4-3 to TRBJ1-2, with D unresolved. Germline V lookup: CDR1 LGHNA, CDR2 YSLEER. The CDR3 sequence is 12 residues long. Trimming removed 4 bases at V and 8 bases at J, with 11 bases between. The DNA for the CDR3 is TGCGCCAGCAGCCGTGCCGAGGGCGGCTACACCTTC. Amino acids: CASSRAEGGYTF.

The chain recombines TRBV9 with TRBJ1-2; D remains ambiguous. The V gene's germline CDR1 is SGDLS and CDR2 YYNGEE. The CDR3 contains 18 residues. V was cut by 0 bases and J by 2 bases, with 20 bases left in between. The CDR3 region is CASSVGGPLSVGNYGYTF. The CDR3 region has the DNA TGTGCCAGCAGCGTAGGAGGCCCACTTTCCGTTGGGAACTATGGCTACACCTTC.

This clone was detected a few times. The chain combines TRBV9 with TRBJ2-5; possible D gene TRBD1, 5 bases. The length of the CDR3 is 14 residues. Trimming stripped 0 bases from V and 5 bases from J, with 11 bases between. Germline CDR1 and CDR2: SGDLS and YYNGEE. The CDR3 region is CASSVGGRVETQYF. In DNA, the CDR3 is TGTGCCAGCAGCGTAGGGGGCCGGGTGGAGACCCAGTACTTC.

CDR3 protein: CASSLTQGYTEAFF. Written as DNA, the CDR3 is TGCGCCAGCAGCTTGACACAGGGATACACTGAAGCTTTCTTT. V is TRBV5-1 and J is TRBJ1-1; possible D gene TRBD1, 6 bases. The CDR3 is made up of 14 amino acids. Germline V gene sequence: CDR1 SGHRS, CDR2 YFSETQ. The V gene lost 1 base and the J gene lost 3 bases, with 10 bases spanning the gap.

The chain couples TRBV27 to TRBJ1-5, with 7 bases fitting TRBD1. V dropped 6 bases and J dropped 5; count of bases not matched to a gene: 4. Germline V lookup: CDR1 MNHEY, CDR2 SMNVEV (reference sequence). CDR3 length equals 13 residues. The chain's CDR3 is CASSQGGYQPQHF. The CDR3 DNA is TGTGCCAGCAGCCAGGGGGGCTATCAGCCCCAGCATTTT.

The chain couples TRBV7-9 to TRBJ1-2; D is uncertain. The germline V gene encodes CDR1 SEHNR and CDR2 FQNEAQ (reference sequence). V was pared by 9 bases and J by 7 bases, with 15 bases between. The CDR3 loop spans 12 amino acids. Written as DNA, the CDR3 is TGTGCCAGTGTACCCGGGATCTTTGGCTACACCTTC. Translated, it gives CASVPGIFGYTF. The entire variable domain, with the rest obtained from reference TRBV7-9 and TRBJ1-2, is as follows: DTGVSQNPRHKITKRGQNVTFRCDPISEHNRLYWYRQTLGQGPEFLTYFQNEAQLEKSRLLSDRFSAERPKGSFSTLEIQRTEQGDSAMYLCASVPGIFGYTFGSGTRLTVV.

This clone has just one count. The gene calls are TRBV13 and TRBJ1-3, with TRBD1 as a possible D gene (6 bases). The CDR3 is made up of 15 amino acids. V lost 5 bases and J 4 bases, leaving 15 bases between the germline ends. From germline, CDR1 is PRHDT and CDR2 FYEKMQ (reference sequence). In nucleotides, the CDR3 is TGTGCCAGCAGCAACTCCACAGGGTCAGGAAACACCATATATTTT. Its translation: CASSNSTGSGNTIYF.

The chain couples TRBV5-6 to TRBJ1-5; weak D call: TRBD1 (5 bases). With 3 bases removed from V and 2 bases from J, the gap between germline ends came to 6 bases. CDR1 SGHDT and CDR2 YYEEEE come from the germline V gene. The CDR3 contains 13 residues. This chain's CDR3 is CASSWGGNQPQHF. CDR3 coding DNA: TGTGCCAGCAGCTGGGGGGGCAATCAGCCCCAGCATTTT.